The T cell receptor (beta chain) under discussion was sequenced for a study of T-cell reconstitution after alpha-beta-depleted transplantation in children. Germline assignment: CDR1 SGHRS and CDR2 YFSETQ. There are 15 residues in the CDR3. V was clipped by 0 bases and J by 9 bases, with 13 bases between them. During its preparation, the TCRbeta library received unique molecular identifiers. From the PCR reads, TCRdb called clonotypes with MiXCR, one entry per CDR3 protein. The sample has 500,000 to 750,000 distinct CDR3 sequences; around 13% are singletons. This clonotype occurred a few times. Sample: PBMCs, mostly from graft donor cells, taken 360 days after TCRalphabeta/CD19-depleted stem cell transplant. The chain couples TRBV5-1 to TRBJ1-6; D unclear. The TCR sequence derives from a male patient aged 10 to 17 who had a stem cell transplant for acute myeloid leukemia, so the T cells may come from the graft donor. CDR3 in DNA: TGCGCCAGCAGCTTGGACTGGCAGGATAGTTCACCCCTCCACTTT. Translating it yields CASSLDWQDSSPLHF.